One sample yielded the 24 T cell receptor beta chains listed below, sequenced in a study of cytomegalovirus exposure and HLA in healthy donors (dated by TCRdb to 2016 to 2017). The method behind the library was the immunoSEQ multiplex PCR assay. For the multiplex PCR, a mixture combining 60 forward primers for TCR Vbeta segments and 13 reverse primers for TCR Jbeta segments was used. Drawn from immuneACCESS, this table holds only the in-frame rearrangements with V and J called that TCRdb kept. Clones are partly lost; checked studies trace under half to an unresolved V gene and leave the rest unexplained. The sample table shows 150,000 to 200,000 clones, and roughly 72% are seen once. Over 0.95% of the sample is held by the ten biggest clonotypes. The sequenced sample consisted of PBMCs. Receptors originate from a woman in her thirties or forties in good health and CMV-seronegative.

The CDR3 is CASSPPTSGVSYNEQFF. CDR3 nucleotide sequence: TGTGCCAGCTCACCACCCACTAGCGGGGTATCCTACAATGAGCAGTTCTTC. V and J are TRBV18 and TRBJ2-1; 10 bases agree with TRBD2. The CDR3 is 17 residues long. Germline V gene sequence: CDR1 KGHSH, CDR2 LQKENI. Germline trimming cut 0 bases from V and 1 base from J; bases unmatched to any gene: 3.

This clone came up once. V gene TRBV5-8 combines with J gene TRBJ1-2, with 7 bases lining up with TRBD1. The CDR3 is 16 amino acids. Germline V gene lookup returns CDR1 SGHTS and CDR2 YDEGEE. J gave up 5 bases and V 4 bases, and 14 bases lay outside the gene matches. In DNA, the CDR3 is TGTGCCAGCAGCACCCGACAGGGTGTGGGGGGATATGGCTACACCTTC. This gives the protein CASSTRQGVGGYGYTF.

The sample holds a few counts of this clone. The rearrangement links TRBV2 to TRBJ1-2; no definite D call. The CDR3 covers 11 residues. The germline V gene has CDR1 SNHLY and CDR2 FYNNEI. The V gene lost 6 bases and the J gene lost 8 bases, with 10 bases spanning the gap. CDR3 in amino acids: CASRSSSGYTF. Written as DNA, the CDR3 is TGTGCCAGCAGGAGCAGTAGCGGCTACACCTTC.

This clone occurred once. The DNA of the CDR3 is TGTGCCAGCAGTTTGTCAGCAGATACGCAGTATTTT. Translating gives CASSLSADTQYF. The chain uses TRBV27 and TRBJ2-3; D is unresolved. The CDR3 loop spans 12 amino acids. Germline CDR1 is MNHEY and CDR2 is SMNVEV (reference sequence). Trimming removed 3 bases at V and 4 bases at J, with 5 bases between.

J is TRBJ2-6 and V is TRBV11-2; D possibly corresponds to TRBD1 (6 bases). Germline loops: CDR1 SGHAT, CDR2 FQNNGV. V lost 5 bases and J 4 bases, leaving 12 bases between the germline ends. The CDR3 length is 15 residues. The CDR3 loop is CASSPTRGGANVLTF. The CDR3 nucleotides read TGTGCCAGCAGCCCAACGAGGGGGGGGGCCAACGTCCTGACTTTC.

This rearrangement joins TRBV2 to TRBJ2-3; D perhaps matches TRBD1 (5 bases). Germline V gives CDR1 SNHLY, CDR2 FYNNEI. The CDR3 consists of 14 residues. Trimming cost V 3 bases and J 7 bases, with 14 bases left between them. CDR3 DNA: TGTGCCAGCAGTGAGGGCAGGGCCGGCTATACGCAGTATTTT. It translates to CASSEGRAGYTQYF.

Points on this clone: An end of the junction differs from the germline gene, which may be a read error. The V gene is TRBV7-7, the J gene TRBJ1-4, with 7 positions matching TRBD1. Germline CDR1 and CDR2: SSHAT and FNYEAQ (reference sequence). The length of the CDR3 is 13 residues. The CDR3 DNA is TGTGCTAGCAGCTTACTACAGGGGGAAAAACTGTTTTTT. Translation: CASSLLQGEKLFF.

The gene calls are TRBV19 and TRBJ1-4; 8 bases match TRBD1. Germline V CDR1 and CDR2: LNHDA, SQIVND (reference sequence). V gave up 10 bases and J gave up 0 bases; unmatched junction bases: 10. The CDR3 runs to 16 residues. The CDR3 DNA reads TGTGCCACCAGGACAGGGCGCAGTACAACTAATGAAAAACTGTTTTTT. Protein: CATRTGRSTTNEKLFF. Using reference TRBV19 and TRBJ1-4 for the parts outside the CDR3, the full variable domain is DGGITQSPKYLFRKEGQNVTLSCEQNLNHDAMYWYRQDPGQGLRLIYYSQIVNDFQKGDIAEGYSVSREKKESFPLTVTSAQKNPTAFYLCATRTGRSTTNEKLFFGSGTQLSVL.

This clone turned up a few times. This chain connects TRBV18 to TRBJ2-1, with 9 bases fitting TRBD2. CDR3 length: 14 residues. The J segment lost 6 bases and the V segment lost 5 bases, leaving 5 bases of the junction unmatched. Per germline, CDR1 KGHSH and CDR2 LQKENI. CDR3 sequence: CASSGLAGLNEQFF. The CDR3 DNA follows: TGTGCCAGCTCAGGTCTAGCGGGGCTCAATGAGCAGTTCTTC.

The genes are TRBV4-1 and TRBJ1-1; unclear D gene. The length of the CDR3 is 14 residues. Germline V lookup: CDR1 MGHRA, CDR2 YSYEKL. V was clipped by 0 bases and J by 6 bases, with 11 bases between them. As DNA, the CDR3 is TGCGCCAGCAGCCAAGAACCCGGGGTGGCTGAAGCTTTCTTT. Its protein product is CASSQEPGVAEAFF.

CDR3 sequence reads: CASSSGQGSNTEAFF. In DNA, the CDR3 is TGTGCCAGCAGCTCTGGACAGGGGTCGAACACTGAAGCTTTCTTT. The chain links TRBV28 to TRBJ1-1, with TRBD1 identical over 9 bases. The V segment lost 6 bases and the J segment 1 base; nucleotides outside the gene matches: 6. CDR1 MDHEN and CDR2 SYDVKM come from the germline V gene. This CDR3 has 15 amino acids.

The genes are TRBV6-1 and TRBJ1-5; D is unresolved. The CDR3 is 15 residues long. With 6 bases removed from V and 0 bases from J, the gap between germline ends came to 12 bases. Germline assignment: CDR1 MNHNS and CDR2 SASEGT. In DNA, the CDR3 is TGTGCCAGCAGAGGAACAGTTAATAGCAATCAGCCCCAGCATTTT. Protein: CASRGTVNSNQPQHF.

The genes are TRBV5-1 and TRBJ2-1, with 11 bases matching TRBD2. The CDR3 consists of 15 residues. The V gene end was trimmed by 1 base and the J gene end by 4 bases; junction bases not matched to a gene: 1. The germline V gene encodes CDR1 SGHRS and CDR2 YFSETQ. CDR3 bases: TGCGCCAGCAGCTTGTTAGCGGGAGGGTACAATGAGCAGTTCTTC. Protein sequence: CASSLLAGGYNEQFF.

This chain connects TRBV28 to TRBJ2-7; 9 nucleotides match TRBD1. After removal of 3 bases from V and 2 bases from J, the junction contained 8 bases not matched to a gene. The length of the CDR3 is 16 residues. CDR1 is MDHEN, CDR2 SYDVKM, per germline. Written as DNA, the CDR3 is TGTGCCAGCAGTTTGGCTGAGGGACAGGGCCCCTACGAGCAGTACTTC. Translation gives CASSLAEGQGPYEQYF.

This rearrangement joins TRBV18 to TRBJ1-1, with 7 positions matching TRBD1. The CDR3 totals 17 residues. Per germline, CDR1 KGHSH and CDR2 LQKENI. Trimming at V came to 4 bases and at J to 1 base, leaving 12 bases not matched to a gene. The CDR3 sequence is CASSLNYQGQTNTEAFF. The CDR3 DNA follows: TGTGCCAGCTCACTCAATTATCAGGGACAGACGAACACTGAAGCTTTCTTT.

This clone was recorded a few times. The chain couples TRBV28 to TRBJ2-3, with D perhaps matching TRBD1 (6 bases). The CDR3 consists of 12 residues. Trimming shortened V by 7 bases and J by 8 bases, and 13 bases separated the two germline ends. Germline V lookup: CDR1 MDHEN, CDR2 SYDVKM. The CDR3 nucleotides are TGTGCCAGCACCGTCAGGGGATCTACGCAGTATTTT. As protein: CASTVRGSTQYF.

V and J are TRBV5-1 and TRBJ1-1; 10 bases line up with TRBD1. After removal of 4 bases from V and 6 bases from J, the junction contained 3 bases not matched to a gene. The CDR3 runs 13 residues. The germline gives CDR1 SGHRS, CDR2 YFSETQ. In DNA form, the CDR3 reads TGCGCCAGCAGCCTTGGACAGGGGGCTGAAGCTTTCTTT. Its protein product is CASSLGQGAEAFF.

The chain recombines TRBV7-9 with TRBJ2-1; D is possibly TRBD1 (5 bases). This CDR3 comprises 15 residues. The V and J ends lost 1 base and 5 bases respectively, with 12 bases between them. Per germline, CDR1 SEHNR and CDR2 FQNEAQ (reference sequence). The CDR3 here is CASSLVGGANNEQFF. DNA for the CDR3: TGTGCCAGCAGCTTAGTTGGTGGGGCCAACAATGAGCAGTTCTTC.

The V and J genes are TRBV5-1 and TRBJ2-1; 8 nucleotides align to TRBD1. Germline lookup yields CDR1 SGHRS and CDR2 YFSETQ. With 5 bases clipped from V and 7 bases from J, the junction kept 14 bases outside the gene matches. This CDR3 has 16 amino acids. CDR3 in amino acids: CASSYVGTGGSNEQFF. CDR3 DNA sequence: TGCGCCAGCAGTTACGTAGGAACAGGGGGGAGTAATGAGCAGTTCTTC.

This clone has a handful of counts. V usage is TRBV25-1 and J usage is TRBJ2-1; 8 bases match TRBD2. Trimming took 9 bases from V and 10 from J; bases not matched to a gene: 17. This CDR3 has 15 amino acids. CDR1 and CDR2 from the germline V gene are MGHDK and SYGVNS. The DNA of the CDR3 is TGTGCCAGTCGACCGGGACTAGGGGTTTTGGAGGAGCAGTTCTTC. Amino acids: CASRPGLGVLEEQFF.

The chain combines TRBV6-6 with TRBJ2-1, with D perhaps matching TRBD1 (8 bases). Trimming stripped 5 bases from V and 12 bases from J, with 26 bases between. Germline CDR1 and CDR2: MNHNY and SVGAGI (reference sequence). This CDR3 is 16 amino acids long. Written as DNA, the CDR3 is TGTGCCAGCAGTCAAACCGGGACAGGAGTTTCTAGCGGGCAGTTCTTC. Translating gives CASSQTGTGVSSGQFF.

This sequence joins TRBV2 and TRBJ1-1; 7 bases map to TRBD1. V shed 7 bases and J 3 bases; nucleotides not matched to a gene: 20. In germline, CDR1 is SNHLY, CDR2 FYNNEI. This CDR3 comprises 18 residues. The CDR3 loop reads CASTEDRTNSPSDTEAFF. The CDR3 DNA reads as TGTGCCAGCACGGAGGACAGGACCAACTCCCCATCGGACACTGAAGCTTTCTTT. Full variable domain (rest looked up from reference TRBV2 and TRBJ1-1): EPEVTQTPSHQVTQMGQEVILRCVPISNHLYFYWYRQILGQKVEFLVSFYNNEISEKSEIFDDQFSVERPDGSNFTLKIRSTKLEDSAMYFCASTEDRTNSPSDTEAFFGQGTRLTVV.

About this clone: At one boundary the junction diverges from the germline segment, which might be a read error. The V and J genes are TRBV7-9 and TRBJ2-1, with D perhaps TRBD2 (5 bases). Germline assignment: CDR1 SEHNR and CDR2 FQNEAQ (reference sequence). This CDR3 region has 12 residues. The CDR3 sequence: CSSSSRGNEQFF. CDR3 nucleotides: TGTTCCAGCAGCTCTAGAGGGAATGAGCAGTTCTTC.

This clone came up a few times. The gene calls are TRBV18 and TRBJ1-1; no definite D call. Germline lookup yields CDR1 KGHSH and CDR2 LQKENI. This CDR3 comprises 13 residues. The ends were cut back, 2 bases at V and 0 bases at J, with 4 bases in the middle. CDR3 amino acids: CASSPAVNTEAFF. The CDR3 region has the DNA TGTGCCAGCTCACCAGCAGTGAACACTGAAGCTTTCTTT.